A selection of T cell receptor beta chains follows, all from one sample in a study of T cells in Graves' hyperthyroidism and ophthalmopathy. MiXCR, applied by TCRdb to the multiplex PCR reads, yields one record per CDR3 protein. This table holds 400,000 or so distinct CDR3 sequences, 15% found once. Sequencing input: blood. The receptors stem from a woman aged 55-69 years with Graves' ophthalmopathy. The CDR3 runs from the conserved cysteine through the conserved F or W. D genes are given only for firm matches. The size of a clone is reported for some rows only, either as once, few or many, or as a class for expanded clones.

. | TRBJ2-1 | TRBV15 | TRBD2 | TGTGCCACCAGCAGAGATCTAGGTAGCGGGATGTACAATGAGCAGTTCTTC | CATSRDLGSGMYNEQFF
many | TRBJ2-1 | TRBV4-2 | TRBD2 | TGTGCCAGCAGTCCCGGGACTAGCGGGCATAGCTCCTACAATGAGCAGTTCTTC | CASSPGTSGHSSYNEQFF
. | TRBJ2-5 | TRBV10-1 | TRBD1 | TGCGCCAGCAGTGAGTCCGGGACAGGGCGCGAGACCCAGTACTTC | CASSESGTGRETQYF
. | TRBJ2-6 | TRBV19 | . | TGTGCCAGTAGTATGGGAGGATCTGGGGCCAACGTCCTGACTTTC | CASSMGGSGANVLTF
. | TRBJ2-1 | TRBV27 | . | TGTGCCAGCAACACGGGGGTCGGAGTGGCTTCTGAGCAGTTCTTC | CASNTGVGVASEQFF
many | TRBJ2-7 | TRBV5-1 | TRBD1 | TGCGCCAGCAGTTTAGACAGGGTTGGGGACGAGCAGTACTTC | CASSLDRVGDEQYF
few | TRBJ2-6 | TRBV20-1 | . | TGCAGTGCTAGAGGGGGGGGCGGGAGATCTGGGGCCAACGTCCTGACTTTC | CSARGGGGRSGANVLTF
many | TRBJ1-1 | TRBV11-1 | . | TGTGCCAGCAGCCCGGAAAGGGATCCATACACTGAAGCTTTCTTT | CASSPERDPYTEAFF
. | TRBJ2-5 | TRBV7-7 | . | TGTGCCAGCAGCCCGAACCCGAGCTGGGAGACCCAGTACTTC | CASSPNPSWETQYF
. | TRBJ2-1 | TRBV20-1 | . | TGCAGTGCTCCTAGTGTGGGACCAGCGATTCCGGAGCGCTCCTACAATGAGCAGTTCTTC | CSAPSVGPAIPERSYNEQFF
. | TRBJ1-1 | TRBV18 | TRBD1 | TGTGCCAGCTCTCTGGGACAGACCTTGAACACTGAAGCTTTCTTT | CASSLGQTLNTEAFF
many | TRBJ2-7 | TRBV7-8 | . | TGTGCCAGCAGTCAGGCGTCCTACGAGCAGTACTTC | CASSQASYEQYF
few | TRBJ2-7 | TRBV13 | TRBD2 | TGTGCCAGCAGCTTAGTCGGGAGGGACTTCCACGAGCAGTACTTC | CASSLVGRDFHEQYF
few | TRBJ2-5 | TRBV9 | . | TGTGCCAGCAGCGTAGAGGGTTTAGGGCTAGAGACCCAGTACTTC | CASSVEGLGLETQYF
many | TRBJ2-1 | TRBV18 | TRBD2 | TGTGCCAGCTCTCCTAGGTTAGCGGGATCCTACAATGAGCAGTTCTTC | CASSPRLAGSYNEQFF
many | TRBJ2-6 | TRBV30 | TRBD1 | TGTGCCTGGACGGCAGGGGGAATATTTGGGGCCAACGTCCTGACTTTC | CAWTAGGIFGANVLTF
many | TRBJ2-6 | TRBV7-9 | . | TGTGCCTCGGAGGGCAGTGGGGCCAACGTCCTGACTTTC | CASEGSGANVLTF
many | TRBJ2-1 | TRBV30 | TRBD2 | TGTGCCTGGAGTGTTTACGGCCCTAGCGGGTTTAGCTCCTACAATGAGCAGTTCTTC | CAWSVYGPSGFSSYNEQFF
few | TRBJ2-5 | TRBV9 | TRBD2 | TGTGCCAGCAGCGTGACTAGCGGGATTAGGGTGGAGACCCAGTACTTC | CASSVTSGIRVETQYF
many | TRBJ2-1 | TRBV24-1 | . | TGTGCCACCAGTGGGCTCCGGGGGACAGAAAATGAGCAGTTCTTC | CATSGLRGTENEQFF
many | TRBJ1-5 | TRBV11-2 | . | TGTGCCAGCAGCCCCGACAGGCGGCAGCCCCAGCATTTT | CASSPDRRQPQHF
many | TRBJ2-7 | TRBV5-5 | TRBD2 | TGTGCCAGCAGCTTGGGACTAGCGGGTCCCTCCTACGAGCAGTACTTC | CASSLGLAGPSYEQYF
few | TRBJ2-1 | TRBV7-2 | TRBD2 | TGTGCCAGCAGCTTTCGGGAGGGAGTCTACAATGAGCAGTTCTTC | CASSFREGVYNEQFF
many | TRBJ2-3 | TRBV20-1 | TRBD2 | TGCAGTGCTAGAGTCCCCCGGGGGGGTGCAGATACGCAGTATTTT | CSARVPRGGADTQYF
many | TRBJ2-5 | TRBV28 | . | TGTGCCAGCAGTTTAAGCTTCCTGGCAGGCTCCCAGGTTCGAGAGACCCAGTACTTC | CASSLSFLAGSQVRETQYF
. | TRBJ2-5 | TRBV6-1 | . | TGTGCCAGCAGGTCTGGGACCCAGTACTTC | CASRSGTQYF
many | TRBJ2-2 | TRBV27 | TRBD2 | TGTGCCAGCAGGGGACTAGCGGGAGCCGGGGAGCTGTTTTTT | CASRGLAGAGELFF
many | TRBJ2-7 | TRBV12-3/TRBV12-4 | TRBD2 | TGTGCCAGCAGTGGGGGGACCAGCGGGAGGTTCTACGAGCAGTACTTC | CASSGGTSGRFYEQYF